The rows below give T cell receptor beta chains drawn from one sample of a study of blood T cell repertoires in COVID-19. Here immunoSEQ multiplex PCR was the method, and the copy in TCRdb shows in-frame clones only, minus some. Seen here are a few hundred thousand clones, around four fifths observed once, and the top ten hold roughly 5.3%. Specimen: peripheral blood. These receptors were obtained from a woman in her sixties who had recovered from COVID-19. Each CDR3 is given with its conserved first and last residue. The D gene is left open where the match is weak. Size is omitted from some rows. Given values are once, few, many or a class for expanded clones.

V: TRBV30
D: TRBD1
size: NA
J: TRBJ1-1
CDR3: CAWRTGTGGTEAFF
DNA: TGTGCCTGGAGAACCGGCACAGGGGGCACTGAAGCTTTCTTT

V: TRBV2
D: NA
size: NA
J: TRBJ2-7
CDR3: CASSEARLVNYEQYF
DNA: TGTGCCAGCAGTGAAGCCCGACTGGTAAACTACGAGCAGTACTTC

V: TRBV7-8
D: TRBD2
size: NA
J: TRBJ2-1
CDR3: CASSDSGGIYNEQFF
DNA: TGTGCCAGCAGCGACAGCGGGGGGATCTACAATGAGCAGTTCTTC

V: TRBV27
D: TRBD1
size: NA
J: TRBJ1-2
CDR3: CASSGLGTGGADGYTF
DNA: TGTGCCAGCAGTGGACTTGGGACAGGGGGCGCGGATGGCTACACCTTC

V: TRBV12-2
D: NA
size: NA
J: TRBJ2-6
CDR3: CASRSVQGPLSSGANVLTF
DNA: TGTGCAAGTCGCTCTGTACAGGGGCCCCTTAGCTCTGGGGCCAACGTCCTGACTTTC

V: TRBV7-3
D: NA
size: NA
J: TRBJ1-2
CDR3: CASSLVGGVGYTF
DNA: TGTGCCAGCAGCTTAGTAGGGGGTGTTGGCTACACCTTC

V: TRBV9
D: TRBD1
size: NA
J: TRBJ2-3
CDR3: CASSYRGDTQYF
DNA: TGTGCCAGCAGCTACAGGGGGGATACGCAGTATTTT

V: TRBV11-2
D: TRBD1
size: NA
J: TRBJ1-2
CDR3: CASSLGQGGGYTF
DNA: TGTGCCAGCAGCTTGGGACAGGGCGGTGGCTACACCTTC

V: TRBV9
D: TRBD2
size: NA
J: TRBJ2-5
CDR3: CASSPGLAGGWYQETQYF
DNA: TGTGCCAGCAGCCCGGGACTAGCGGGGGGCTGGTACCAAGAGACCCAGTACTTC

V: TRBV3-1/TRBV3-2
D: TRBD1
size: NA
J: TRBJ1-2
CDR3: CASSLGQGRNYGYTF
DNA: TGTGCCAGCAGCCTAGGACAGGGTCGCAACTATGGCTACACCTTC

V: TRBV9
D: TRBD2
size: few
J: TRBJ2-1
CDR3: CASSALFGTSFDEQFF
DNA: TGTGCCAGCAGCGCTCTTTTCGGGACTAGTTTCGATGAGCAGTTCTTC

V: TRBV5-1
D: TRBD2
size: once
J: TRBJ2-5
CDR3: CASSLSGTSEETQYF
DNA: TGCGCCAGCAGCTTATCCGGGACTAGTGAGGAGACCCAGTACTTC

V: TRBV2
D: TRBD2
size: few
J: TRBJ2-1
CDR3: CASTPLAGGRNEQFF
DNA: TGTGCCAGCACCCCACTAGCGGGGGGGCGCAATGAGCAGTTCTTC

V: TRBV7-2
D: TRBD2
size: NA
J: TRBJ2-3
CDR3: CASSLDRAGGADTQYF
DNA: TGTGCCAGCAGCTTAGATCGCGCGGGGGGAGCAGATACGCAGTATTTT

V: TRBV3-1/TRBV3-2
D: TRBD2
size: NA
J: TRBJ2-2
CDR3: CASSPPLGLAGGRTGELFF
DNA: TGTGCCAGCAGCCCCCCCCTGGGACTAGCGGGGGGGCGAACCGGGGAGCTGTTTTTT

V: TRBV7-9
D: NA
size: NA
J: TRBJ2-2
CDR3: CASSLTGNANTGELFF
DNA: TGTGCCAGCAGCTTGACAGGAAATGCGAACACCGGGGAGCTGTTTTTT

V: TRBV3-1/TRBV3-2
D: NA
size: NA
J: TRBJ2-7
CDR3: CASSQDFASYEQYF
DNA: TGTGCCAGCAGCCAAGATTTTGCTAGCTACGAGCAGTACTTC

V: TRBV7-9
D: NA
size: NA
J: TRBJ2-1
CDR3: CASRRRDEQFF
DNA: TGTGCCAGCAGGAGGAGGGATGAGCAGTTCTTC

V: TRBV2
D: TRBD2
size: NA
J: TRBJ2-1
CDR3: CASRAGLAVILNEQFF
DNA: TGTGCCAGCAGGGCGGGACTAGCGGTGATTCTAAATGAGCAGTTCTTC

V: TRBV7-3
D: TRBD2
size: few
J: TRBJ2-1
CDR3: CASSLGTSAHNEQFF
DNA: TGTGCCAGTTCACTAGGGACTAGCGCCCACAATGAGCAGTTCTTC

V: TRBV6-1
D: TRBD2
size: NA
J: TRBJ2-2
CDR3: CASSDSGGIGELFF
DNA: TGTGCCAGCAGTGATAGCGGGGGGATCGGGGAGCTGTTTTTT

V: TRBV6-5
D: TRBD2
size: NA
J: TRBJ2-7
CDR3: CASLGASGGYEQYF
DNA: TGTGCCAGCCTCGGGGCTAGCGGGGGATACGAGCAGTACTTC

V: TRBV7-2
D: TRBD1
size: NA
J: TRBJ2-7
CDR3: CASSGQGKYEQYF
DNA: TGTGCCAGCTCGGGACAGGGTAAATACGAGCAGTACTTC

V: TRBV6-1
D: NA
size: few
J: TRBJ1-5
CDR3: CASSEVVEGGQPQHF
DNA: TGTGCCAGCAGCGAAGTCGTGGAGGGAGGACAGCCCCAGCATTTT

V: TRBV7-9
D: NA
size: few
J: TRBJ2-1
CDR3: CAQGGSSYNEQFF
DNA: TGTGCCCAAGGCGGCAGCTCCTACAATGAGCAGTTCTTC

V: TRBV3-1/TRBV3-2
D: NA
size: NA
J: TRBJ1-1
CDR3: CASSQASLQGNTEAFF
DNA: TGTGCCAGCAGCCAAGCTAGTTTACAGGGGAACACTGAAGCTTTCTTT

V: TRBV29-1
D: TRBD1
size: NA
J: TRBJ2-5
CDR3: CSVGQGQETQYF
DNA: TGCAGCGTCGGACAGGGCCAAGAGACCCAGTACTTC

V: TRBV4-1
D: NA
size: NA
J: TRBJ1-5
CDR3: CASSPMGGGNQPQHF
DNA: TGCGCCAGCAGCCCTATGGGGGGGGGTAATCAGCCCCAGCATTTT

V: TRBV5-1
D: TRBD1
size: once
J: TRBJ1-1
CDR3: CASSRTGFMNTEAFF
DNA: TGCGCCAGCAGCCGGACAGGGTTCATGAACACTGAAGCTTTCTTT

V: TRBV27
D: NA
size: once
J: TRBJ2-1
CDR3: CASNPVRGRNEQFF
DNA: TGTGCCAGCAACCCGGTGCGTGGGCGAAATGAGCAGTTCTTC

V: TRBV18
D: TRBD1
size: few
J: TRBJ1-5
CDR3: CASSSPTGYSHDQPQHF
DNA: TGTGCCAGCTCATCTCCGACAGGGTACAGTCACGATCAGCCCCAGCATTTT

V: TRBV15
D: NA
size: NA
J: TRBJ2-5
CDR3: CATSRGPQETQYF
DNA: TGTGCCACCAGCAGAGGGCCCCAAGAGACCCAGTACTTC

V: TRBV5-4
D: NA
size: NA
J: TRBJ2-7
CDR3: CASGPGTNPYEQYF
DNA: TGTGCCAGCGGTCCCGGGACAAACCCCTACGAGCAGTACTTC

V: TRBV6-2/TRBV6-3
D: TRBD2
size: NA
J: TRBJ2-1
CDR3: CASSRGQGLAVNEQFF
DNA: TGTGCCAGCAGTAGGGGACAGGGACTAGCGGTCAATGAGCAGTTCTTC

V: TRBV11-1
D: NA
size: NA
J: TRBJ1-2
CDR3: CASSQQGTKNYGYTF
DNA: TGTGCCAGCAGCCAACAGGGAACTAAGAACTATGGCTACACCTTC

V: TRBV11-3
D: TRBD2
size: NA
J: TRBJ2-5
CDR3: CASSLYSRGDQETQYF
DNA: TGTGCCAGCAGCTTATACTCGCGGGGGGACCAAGAGACCCAGTACTTC

V: TRBV10-3
D: TRBD1
size: NA
J: TRBJ2-3
CDR3: CAISEDRGESDTQYF
DNA: TGTGCCATCAGTGAGGACAGGGGCGAATCCGATACGCAGTATTTT

V: TRBV6-6
D: TRBD1
size: NA
J: TRBJ1-5
CDR3: CASSPGAGGGQPQHF
DNA: TGTGCCAGCAGCCCCGGGGCAGGGGGAGGTCAGCCCCAGCATTTT

V: TRBV29-1
D: NA
size: NA
J: TRBJ2-3
CDR3: CSDLGRGKTDTQYF
DNA: TGCAGTGATTTGGGGCGGGGTAAGACAGATACGCAGTATTTT

V: TRBV7-6
D: TRBD1
size: NA
J: TRBJ1-5
CDR3: CASSPGTGGDSNQPQHF
DNA: TGTGCCAGCAGCCCAGGGACAGGGGGTGATAGCAATCAGCCCCAGCATTTT

V: TRBV9
D: NA
size: NA
J: TRBJ2-7
CDR3: CASSVGGGTSYEQYF
DNA: TGTGCCAGCAGCGTAGGCGGGGGCACCTCCTACGAGCAGTACTTC

V: TRBV21-1
D: NA
size: NA
J: TRBJ2-1
CDR3: CASSKEEPQVDNEQFF
DNA: TGTGCCAGCAGCAAAGAGGAACCACAGGTAGACAATGAGCAGTTCTTC

V: TRBV18
D: TRBD2
size: NA
J: TRBJ2-3
CDR3: CASSISGGATDTQYF
DNA: TGTGCCAGCTCAATAAGCGGGGGGGCGACAGATACGCAGTATTTT

V: TRBV7-2
D: NA
size: NA
J: TRBJ1-5
CDR3: CASSLVGVAFLRPQHF
DNA: TGTGCCAGCAGCTTAGTAGGGGTGGCGTTCTTACGGCCCCAGCATTTT

V: TRBV6-6
D: NA
size: NA
J: TRBJ1-3
CDR3: CASSKQGPGNTIYF
DNA: TGTGCCAGCAGTAAACAGGGTCCTGGAAACACCATATATTTT

V: TRBV29-1
D: TRBD1
size: few
J: TRBJ2-2
CDR3: CSVEELTGTDTGELFF
DNA: TGCAGCGTTGAAGAGTTGACAGGGACGGACACCGGGGAGCTGTTTTTT

V: TRBV18
D: NA
size: few
J: TRBJ1-5
CDR3: CASSPFVGGTNQPQHF
DNA: TGTGCCAGCTCACCCTTCGTGGGAGGGACCAATCAGCCCCAGCATTTT

V: TRBV6-5
D: TRBD1
size: NA
J: TRBJ2-2
CDR3: CASRLGQGAVGELFF
DNA: TGTGCCAGCAGGCTAGGACAGGGGGCGGTCGGGGAGCTGTTTTTT

V: TRBV5-1
D: NA
size: NA
J: TRBJ2-5
CDR3: CASSLGQSQETQYF
DNA: TGCGCCAGCAGCTTGGGGCAATCTCAAGAGACCCAGTACTTC

V: TRBV6-2/TRBV6-3
D: TRBD1
size: NA
J: TRBJ1-2
CDR3: CASSSLDRGSGYTF
DNA: TGTGCCAGCAGTTCCCTGGACAGGGGAAGTGGCTACACCTTC

V: TRBV2
D: NA
size: NA
J: TRBJ1-1
CDR3: CASSQGLSVAFF
DNA: TGTGCCAGCAGTCAGGGGCTTTCTGTTGCTTTCTTT

V: TRBV6-5
D: TRBD2
size: NA
J: TRBJ2-3
CDR3: CASSYASGGTDTQYF
DNA: TGTGCCAGCAGTTACGCTAGCGGGGGAACAGATACGCAGTATTTT

V: TRBV15
D: NA
size: NA
J: TRBJ2-4
CDR3: CATSRDAVAALAKNIQYF
DNA: TGTGCCACCAGCAGAGATGCGGTGGCAGCCCTAGCCAAAAACATTCAGTACTTC

V: TRBV10-3
D: TRBD1
size: NA
J: TRBJ2-7
CDR3: CAISVGQGYEQYF
DNA: TGTGCCATCAGTGTGGGACAGGGCTACGAGCAGTACTTC

V: TRBV5-6
D: TRBD2
size: NA
J: TRBJ2-7
CDR3: CASSPLAGSSYEQYF
DNA: TGTGCCAGCAGCCCACTAGCGGGGAGCTCCTACGAGCAGTACTTC

V: TRBV7-8
D: NA
size: once
J: TRBJ1-6
CDR3: CASSLVGQRNSPLHF
DNA: TGTGCCAGCAGCTTAGTAGGACAGAGAAATTCACCCCTCCACTTT

V: TRBV4-1
D: TRBD1
size: NA
J: TRBJ1-2
CDR3: CASSPPTGFGYGYTF
DNA: TGCGCCAGCAGCCCACCGACAGGGTTCGGCTATGGCTACACCTTC